The 29 T cell receptor beta chains presented below share a single source sample, sequenced in a study of human T cells and chemical hapten exposure. TCRdb re-derived calls from the RACE reads in MiXCR, one entry per CDR3 protein. Here the sample spans roughly 380,000 distinct CDR3 sequences, more than 4.5% being singletons. Time point specified: patch test 1, 2 weeks after DPC sensitization. Noted treatment: therapeutic diphenylcyclopropenone sensitization with weekly scalp DPC. The sample consisted of whole blood, taken in connection with sensitization to the hapten diphenylcyclopropenone (DPC). These receptors were obtained from a woman in her 50s with alopecia areata. Some clones in this sample may be carry-over from other donors' samples.

This clonotype was picked up many times. The J gene is TRBJ2-5, the V gene TRBV28; 10 positions agree with TRBD2. Germline assignment: CDR1 MDHEN and CDR2 SYDVKM. Trimming cost V 4 bases and J 0 bases; bases outside gene matches: 5. The CDR3 sequence is 16 residues long. In nucleotides, the CDR3 is TGTGCCAGCAGTTCTACTAGCGGGGCTTACCAAGAGACCCAGTACTTC. Translating gives CASSSTSGAYQETQYF.

Many counts were recorded for this clonotype. The gene calls are TRBV29-1 and TRBJ2-1; TRBD2 matches at 11 bases. The V gene end was trimmed by 7 bases and the J gene end by 4 bases; junction bases not matched to a gene: 9. This CDR3 comprises 15 residues. The germline CDR1 and CDR2 sequences are SQVTM and ANQGSEA. CDR3 loop: CSAGLAGGPYNEQFF. CDR3 nucleotides: TGCAGCGCGGGGTTAGCGGGGGGGCCATACAATGAGCAGTTCTTC.

This clonotype was detected a few times. J is TRBJ2-7 and V is TRBV9; maybe TRBD1 (6 bases). Per the germline V gene, CDR1 is SGDLS and CDR2 is YYNGEE. Trimming removed 2 bases from V and 6 bases from J, with 24 bases in between. CDR3 length equals 17 residues. The CDR3 nucleotides read TGTGCCAGCAGCGTCGCAACGGGACAAGGGATAGGAGCCGAGCAGTACTTC. Translation: CASSVATGQGIGAEQYF.

This clonotype was counted at least ten times. This chain links TRBV29-1 with TRBJ2-3; 9 nucleotides match TRBD2. Trimming removed 2 bases from V and 3 bases from J; junction bases left unmatched: 6. This CDR3 spans 15 amino acids. CDR1 is SQVTM and CDR2 is ANQGSEA in the germline V gene. In DNA form, the CDR3 reads TGCAGCGTTGAAAGGCGGGGGGGTTTAACAGATACGCAGTATTTT. Amino acid sequence: CSVERRGGLTDTQYF.

In its sample, this clonotype was seen many times. The rearrangement joins TRBV11-2 to TRBJ2-7; possibly TRBD1 for D (5 bases). The germline gives CDR1 SGHAT, CDR2 FQNNGV. Trimming cost V 1 base and J 6 bases, with 10 bases left between them. This CDR3 is 13 amino acids long. As DNA, the CDR3 is TGTGCCAGCAGCTTAGGCTCGACAGCCGAGCAGTACTTC. This translates into CASSLGSTAEQYF.

This clonotype was seen only a few times. The rearrangement uses TRBV9 and TRBJ2-7; D ambiguous. Trimming removed 0 bases at V and 0 bases at J, with 10 bases between. CDR1 is SGDLS and CDR2 is YYNGEE in the germline V gene. There are 15 residues in the CDR3. The CDR3 protein is CASSVGTYYSYEQYF. The CDR3 DNA reads TGTGCCAGCAGCGTAGGAACCTACTACTCCTACGAGCAGTACTTC.

This clonotype was detected many times. J is TRBJ2-7 and V is TRBV29-1; no reliable D call. CDR1 and CDR2 from the germline V gene are SQVTM and ANQGSEA. The ends were cut back, 4 bases at V and 0 bases at J, with 16 bases in the middle. The CDR3 has 15 residues. The CDR3 sequence is CSVVSGVLGSYEQYF. In DNA, the CDR3 is TGCAGCGTTGTGTCCGGAGTACTCGGCTCCTACGAGCAGTACTTC.

The chain has TRBV6-2 or TRBV6-3 and TRBJ2-4; 10 nucleotides agree with TRBD2. The V segment lost 5 bases and the J segment 6 bases; nucleotides outside the gene matches: 16. This CDR3 spans 18 amino acids. CDR1 MNHEY and CDR2 SVGEGT come from the germline V gene. The CDR3 reads CASSDDFRLTSGANIQYF. CDR3 nucleotide sequence: TGTGCCAGCAGTGATGACTTCCGACTCACTAGCGGGGCAAACATTCAGTACTTC.

This chain joins TRBV4-1 and TRBJ1-6; the match to TRBD1 covers 7 bases. The germline V gene encodes CDR1 MGHRA and CDR2 YSYEKL. The CDR3 spans 15 residues. J lost 5 bases, V lost 7 bases, and 8 bases had no gene match. CDR3 DNA sequence: TGCGCCAGCACCCCAGGGGGGGGTAATAATTCACCCCTCCACTTT. Protein: CASTPGGGNNSPLHF.

At least ten counts were recorded for this clonotype. The CDR3 is CASSEAGQAQPQHF. CDR3 coding DNA: TGTGCCAGCAGCGAGGCAGGTCAGGCACAGCCCCAGCATTTT. This chain links TRBV28 with TRBJ1-5, with D unclear. The V and J ends lost 6 bases and 7 bases respectively, with 16 bases between them. Germline loops: CDR1 MDHEN, CDR2 SYDVKM. The CDR3 has 14 residues.

The V call is TRBV20-1, the J call TRBJ2-3; D remains ambiguous. The CDR3 is made up of 15 amino acids. Per germline, CDR1 DFQATT and CDR2 SNEGSKA (reference sequence). Trimming shortened V by 7 bases and J by 2 bases, and 19 bases separated the two germline ends. The DNA for the CDR3 is TGCAGTGTCGCGGACCCCCGGGTTGACACAGATACGCAGTATTTT. Protein: CSVADPRVDTDTQYF.

The table lists this clonotype with many counts. The chain combines TRBV3-1 with TRBJ2-7; the match to TRBD2 covers 12 bases. This CDR3 comprises 14 residues. The trim removed 3 bases at V and 5 bases at J, leaving 2 bases unmatched. Germline V gives CDR1 LGHDT, CDR2 YNNKEL (reference sequence). The CDR3 region is CASSHLAGGNEQYF. The DNA of the CDR3 is TGTGCCAGCAGCCATCTAGCGGGAGGGAACGAGCAGTACTTC.

There are many counts of this clonotype. J is TRBJ2-7 and V is TRBV28, with D possibly being TRBD2 (5 bases). Germline V gives CDR1 MDHEN, CDR2 SYDVKM. V lost 5 bases and J lost 8, with 13 bases in between. CDR3 length equals 12 residues. The CDR3 loop is CASSTFNGKQYF. CDR3 nucleotide sequence: TGTGCCAGCAGTACCTTCAACGGGAAGCAGTACTTC.

In its sample, this clonotype was seen many times. The chain is built from TRBV5-6 and TRBJ1-2; 8 bases map to TRBD1. CDR1 is SGHDT, CDR2 YYEEEE, per germline. This CDR3 is built from 17 residues. The trim removed 3 bases at V and 4 bases at J, leaving 14 bases unmatched. CDR3 loop: CASSSWGPVGTGYGYTF. The CDR3 DNA reads as TGTGCCAGCAGCTCTTGGGGCCCCGTTGGGACAGGCTATGGCTACACCTTC.

In this sample, this clonotype turned up many times. J is TRBJ2-1 and V is TRBV3-1; perhaps D is TRBD1 or TRBD2 (5 bases each). This CDR3 comprises 15 residues. Germline CDR1 and CDR2: LGHDT and YNNKEL (reference sequence). V was trimmed by 3 bases and J by 7 bases, leaving 16 bases between them. The CDR3 nucleotides read TGTGCCAGCAGCCACCGGGACCCGGTCAGTAATGAGCAGTTCTTC. Its protein is CASSHRDPVSNEQFF.

The chain employs TRBV4-3 and TRBJ2-3; 13 nucleotides match TRBD2. The CDR3 contains 16 residues. Germline loops: CDR1 LGHNA, CDR2 YSLEER. Germline trimming cut 2 bases from V and 4 bases from J; bases unmatched to any gene: 3. The CDR3 DNA sequence: TGCGCCAGCAGCCAACGGACTAGCGGGAGAGCAGATACGCAGTATTTT. Translating gives CASSQRTSGRADTQYF.

The chain couples TRBV29-1 to TRBJ2-2; D gene uncertain. V was pared by 5 bases and J by 1 base, with 5 bases between. This CDR3 spans 12 amino acids. Germline-derived CDR1 and CDR2 are SQVTM and ANQGSEA. This chain's CDR3 is CSVSRNTGELFF. CDR3 coding DNA: TGCAGCGTTTCAAGGAACACCGGGGAGCTGTTTTTT.

The CDR3 DNA reads as TGTGCCAGCAGCTTAGGTCACTGGCGGACAGATACGCAGTATTTT. Protein product: CASSLGHWRTDTQYF. V is TRBV11-2 and J is TRBJ2-3; no clear D gene. The CDR3 sequence is 15 residues long. The germline gives CDR1 SGHAT, CDR2 FQNNGV. Trimming removed 1 base at V and 3 bases at J, with 11 bases between.

V usage is TRBV27 and J usage is TRBJ1-4, with D unclear. Trimming stripped 2 bases from V and 3 bases from J, with 10 bases between. This CDR3 comprises 15 residues. Per the germline V gene, CDR1 is MNHEY and CDR2 is SMNVEV (reference sequence). DNA for the CDR3: TGTGCCAGCAGTTTAGGACCCCTACCTAATGAAAAACTGTTTTTT. It codes for CASSLGPLPNEKLFF.

The V gene is TRBV3-1, the J gene TRBJ2-7; D possibly corresponds to TRBD1 (5 bases). Germline V gives CDR1 LGHDT, CDR2 YNNKEL (reference sequence). This CDR3 has 14 amino acids. V dropped 2 bases and J dropped 5 bases, with 13 bases sitting between them. CDR3 nucleotides: TGTGCCAGCAGCCAAACAGGCGAGGTCCACGAGCAGTACTTC. This encodes CASSQTGEVHEQYF.

This clonotype was seen many times. This chain joins TRBV3-1 and TRBJ1-1; no firm D call. CDR1 is LGHDT, CDR2 YNNKEL, per germline (reference sequence). Trimming cost V 4 bases and J 7 bases, with 16 bases left between them. The CDR3 runs to 14 residues. The CDR3 DNA sequence: TGTGCCAGCAGCCTCCCCCCCAGCAAAGTTGAAGCTTTCTTT. Amino acid sequence: CASSLPPSKVEAFF.

In this sample, this clonotype turned up a few times. The chain couples TRBV5-1 to TRBJ2-3; D is ambiguous. Germline CDR1 SGHRS, CDR2 YFSETQ. The V end lost 0 bases, the J end lost 3 bases, and 11 bases lay between the germline ends. The length of the CDR3 is 15 residues. CDR3 bases: TGCGCCAGCAGCTTGGACAATAAGGAAACAGATACGCAGTATTTT. This encodes CASSLDNKETDTQYF.

There are many counts of this clonotype. The rearrangement joins TRBV5-6 to TRBJ1-3, with D uncertain. CDR1 is SGHDT and CDR2 is YYEEEE in the germline V gene. The germline V and J ends were trimmed by 4 bases and 4 bases, with 3 bases remaining between them. The CDR3 runs to 11 residues. CDR3 region: CASSEGNTIYF. CDR3 nucleotide sequence: TGTGCCAGCAGCGAAGGAAACACCATATATTTT.

This clonotype came up a few times. The chain has TRBV30 and TRBJ2-2, with TRBD1 as a possible D gene (6 bases). The CDR3 extends over 12 amino acids. V lost 4 bases to trimming and J lost 6 bases, with 9 bases between them. Germline V gene sequence: CDR1 GTSNPN, CDR2 SVGIG (reference sequence). CDR3 amino acids: CAWTRGAGELFF. Here the CDR3 DNA reads TGTGCCTGGACCAGGGGAGCCGGGGAGCTGTTTTTT.

Ten or more counts support this clonotype. V and J are TRBV12-3 or TRBV12-4 and TRBJ1-2, with D perhaps matching TRBD1 (5 bases). The length of the CDR3 is 14 residues. Deletions cut 9 bases from V and 5 bases from J, with 19 bases between. CDR3 sequence (DNA): TGTGCCAGTTATGACAGCCCCTCTCCTTATGGCTACACCTTC. It encodes CASYDSPSPYGYTF.

This clonotype was seen ten or more times. This chain links TRBV29-1 with TRBJ2-3; tentative D call: TRBD2 (6 bases). CDR3 length: 14 residues. V gave up 3 bases and J gave up 2 bases, with 12 bases separating them. Germline V gene sequence: CDR1 SQVTM, CDR2 ANQGSEA. In DNA form, the CDR3 reads TGCAGCGTTGACCAGCTGGACTACACAGATACGCAGTATTTT. It is translated as CSVDQLDYTDTQYF.

This clonotype was seen just once. A much larger clone lies one base from this, so it may be a read error. The chain couples TRBV12-3 or TRBV12-4 to TRBJ2-2; no definite D call. The CDR3 contains 12 residues. Trimming left V 8 bases short and J 2 bases short, with 6 bases between. The CDR3, as DNA: TGTGCCAGCCCGACTAACACCGGGGAGCTGTTTTTT. It encodes CASPTNTGELFF.

CDR3 residues: CASSDDPWQPQHF. The CDR3 DNA follows: TGTGCCAGCAGTGACGACCCATGGCAGCCCCAGCATTTT. The chain recombines TRBV6-1 with TRBJ1-5; D is unclear. The CDR3 contains 13 residues. The germline gives CDR1 MNHNS, CDR2 SASEGT. The V gene lost 3 bases and the J gene lost 7 bases, with 10 bases spanning the gap.

This clonotype was counted ten times or more. CDR3 nucleotide sequence: TGTGCCAGCAGCCTGGGGGCGCCGTCCTACGAGCAGTACTTC. The encoded protein is CASSLGAPSYEQYF. The chain employs TRBV12-3 or TRBV12-4 and TRBJ2-7; possibly TRBD1 for D (6 bases). The CDR3 is 14 amino acids. With 6 bases removed from V and 1 base from J, the gap between germline ends came to 13 bases.